These T cell receptor beta chains were read from a single sample in a study of blood T cell repertoires in COVID-19. Libraries were prepared by immunoSEQ multiplex PCR; TCRdb keeps only in-frame clonotypes and omits some of them. Here the sample spans about half a million clones, 89% being singletons. The sample comprised peripheral blood. These TCRs come from a man between 18 and 29 years old with COVID-19, enrolled during active disease. Each CDR3 is given with its conserved first and last residue. Fields, in order: J gene, D gene, clone size, V gene, CDR3 DNA, CDR3 protein. D genes are given only for firm matches. Where a row states a size, it is once, few, many or the class of an expanded clone; other rows omit it.

j_call: TRBJ2-3
d_call: NA
clone_size: NA
v_call: TRBV5-5
cdr3_nt: TGTGCCAGCAGCCTGGAGGGACAGCCCACAGATACGCAGTATTTT
cdr3_aa: CASSLEGQPTDTQYF

j_call: TRBJ1-3
d_call: TRBD1
clone_size: NA
v_call: TRBV5-4
cdr3_nt: TGTGCCAGCAGATACTGGACCGGGACAGGCAACAAAAACACCATATATTTT
cdr3_aa: CASRYWTGTGNKNTIYF

j_call: TRBJ1-3
d_call: TRBD1
clone_size: NA
v_call: TRBV18
cdr3_nt: TGTGCCAGCTCACCAGGACAGGGTAACACCATATATTTT
cdr3_aa: CASSPGQGNTIYF

j_call: TRBJ2-3
d_call: TRBD2
clone_size: few
v_call: TRBV5-1
cdr3_nt: TGCGCCAGCAGCTTGGGGACTAGCGGGATGGGCCCTAGCACAGATACGCAGTATTTT
cdr3_aa: CASSLGTSGMGPSTDTQYF

j_call: TRBJ2-7
d_call: NA
clone_size: NA
v_call: TRBV27
cdr3_nt: TGTGCCAGCAGTTTCCAGGTGTCCTACGAGCAGTACTTC
cdr3_aa: CASSFQVSYEQYF

j_call: TRBJ1-4
d_call: NA
clone_size: few
v_call: TRBV2
cdr3_nt: TGTGCCAGCACGGTCAGGGCCGAAAAACTGTTTTTT
cdr3_aa: CASTVRAEKLFF

j_call: TRBJ2-4
d_call: NA
clone_size: NA
v_call: TRBV2
cdr3_nt: TGTGCCAGCAGTGAATACGTGATTAACAGAGCCAAAAACATTCAGTACTTC
cdr3_aa: CASSEYVINRAKNIQYF

j_call: TRBJ2-3
d_call: NA
clone_size: NA
v_call: TRBV20-1
cdr3_nt: TGCAGTGCCACTAGTGGAGATACGCAGTATTTT
cdr3_aa: CSATSGDTQYF

j_call: TRBJ2-5
d_call: NA
clone_size: NA
v_call: TRBV6-5
cdr3_nt: TGTGCCAGCATTTTTAGCAGGGGAGAGACCCAGTACTTC
cdr3_aa: CASIFSRGETQYF

j_call: TRBJ2-7
d_call: NA
clone_size: NA
v_call: TRBV7-8
cdr3_nt: TGTGCCAGCAGCTTAGGACCAGGGTTCCCCGAGCAGTACTTC
cdr3_aa: CASSLGPGFPEQYF

j_call: TRBJ1-1
d_call: NA
clone_size: few
v_call: TRBV3-1/TRBV3-2
cdr3_nt: TGTGCCAGCAGCCAAGGGTTTGCGCTTTCCCTCCAGGGTCCTGAAGCTTTCTTT
cdr3_aa: CASSQGFALSLQGPEAFF

j_call: TRBJ2-7
d_call: TRBD1
clone_size: few
v_call: TRBV18
cdr3_nt: TGTGCCAGCTCACTAGAAGGACAGGCCCACGAGCAGTACTTC
cdr3_aa: CASSLEGQAHEQYF

j_call: TRBJ1-1
d_call: TRBD1
clone_size: NA
v_call: TRBV24-1
cdr3_nt: TGTGCCACCAGTGAACCGGGACAGGGATCGATGTGTGCTTTCTTT
cdr3_aa: CATSEPGQGSMCAFF

j_call: TRBJ2-3
d_call: NA
clone_size: NA
v_call: TRBV19
cdr3_nt: TGTGCCAGTAGTACCAGGGGGGAAGATACGCAGTATTTT
cdr3_aa: CASSTRGEDTQYF

j_call: TRBJ2-7
d_call: TRBD1
clone_size: NA
v_call: TRBV7-3
cdr3_nt: TGTGCCAGCAGCTTACTAGGTGGGACAGCCTCCTACGAGCAGTACTTC
cdr3_aa: CASSLLGGTASYEQYF

j_call: TRBJ1-1
d_call: NA
clone_size: NA
v_call: TRBV7-2
cdr3_nt: TGTGCCAGCAGCTTAGTCGGGAACCGGGCGAACACTGAAGCTTTCTTT
cdr3_aa: CASSLVGNRANTEAFF

j_call: TRBJ2-1
d_call: NA
clone_size: NA
v_call: TRBV18
cdr3_nt: TGTGCCAGCTCACCAGGCAGGCTTGCCTACAATGAGCAGTTCTTC
cdr3_aa: CASSPGRLAYNEQFF

j_call: TRBJ1-4
d_call: TRBD1
clone_size: NA
v_call: TRBV4-1
cdr3_nt: TGCGCCAGCAGCCGCGACAGGGGAGGTGAAAAACTGTTTTTT
cdr3_aa: CASSRDRGGEKLFF

j_call: TRBJ2-1
d_call: TRBD2
clone_size: NA
v_call: TRBV7-9
cdr3_nt: TGTGCCAGCAGCACCACCCTCACTAGCGGGGGGCCGAATGAGCAGTTCTTC
cdr3_aa: CASSTTLTSGGPNEQFF

j_call: TRBJ1-5
d_call: NA
clone_size: NA
v_call: TRBV4-1
cdr3_nt: TGCGCCAGCAGCCAAGGGGCAGTTAATCAGCCCCAGCATTTT
cdr3_aa: CASSQGAVNQPQHF

j_call: TRBJ2-5
d_call: NA
clone_size: NA
v_call: TRBV7-9
cdr3_nt: TGTGCCAGCAGCCTCCCTTTCTCTGGGCGGACCCAGTACTTC
cdr3_aa: CASSLPFSGRTQYF

j_call: TRBJ1-3
d_call: NA
clone_size: NA
v_call: TRBV11-2
cdr3_nt: TGTGCCAGCAGCCCGGAGGGAAACACCATATATTTT
cdr3_aa: CASSPEGNTIYF

j_call: TRBJ2-5
d_call: TRBD1
clone_size: NA
v_call: TRBV24-1
cdr3_nt: TGTGCCACCAGTGGCTTGACAGGGCCCCAGTACTTC
cdr3_aa: CATSGLTGPQYF

j_call: TRBJ1-2
d_call: TRBD1
clone_size: NA
v_call: TRBV6-5
cdr3_nt: TGTGCCAGCAGTTTGGACAGGGGGCTTGGCTACACCTTC
cdr3_aa: CASSLDRGLGYTF

j_call: TRBJ2-5
d_call: TRBD2
clone_size: once
v_call: TRBV24-1
cdr3_nt: TGTGCCACCCGGACTAGCGCGGGTAAATACTTC
cdr3_aa: CATRTSAGKYF

j_call: TRBJ2-1
d_call: TRBD2
clone_size: NA
v_call: TRBV5-4
cdr3_nt: TGTGCCAGCAGCCCCCGGCCCGGGGGGGTGGAGCAGTTCTTC
cdr3_aa: CASSPRPGGVEQFF

j_call: TRBJ1-5
d_call: NA
clone_size: NA
v_call: TRBV11-2
cdr3_nt: TGTGCCAGCAGCTTAGGCCAGTCGGGAAGTAGCAATCAGCCCCAGCATTTT
cdr3_aa: CASSLGQSGSSNQPQHF

j_call: TRBJ1-4
d_call: TRBD1
clone_size: NA
v_call: TRBV30
cdr3_nt: TGTGCCTGGACCCGGACAGGGCTTAATGAAAAACTGTTTTTT
cdr3_aa: CAWTRTGLNEKLFF

j_call: TRBJ2-2
d_call: NA
clone_size: NA
v_call: TRBV19
cdr3_nt: TGTGCCAGTAGTCCCCAGGGATTATCCACCGGGGAGCTGTTTTTT
cdr3_aa: CASSPQGLSTGELFF

j_call: TRBJ2-3
d_call: TRBD2
clone_size: NA
v_call: TRBV30
cdr3_nt: TGTGCCTGGAGGGGACTAGCACCTTATAAGGATACGCAGTATTTT
cdr3_aa: CAWRGLAPYKDTQYF

j_call: TRBJ2-2
d_call: NA
clone_size: NA
v_call: TRBV19
cdr3_nt: TGTGCCAGTAGTGATCCGGGGGAAAACACCGGGGAGCTGTTTTTT
cdr3_aa: CASSDPGENTGELFF

j_call: TRBJ1-2
d_call: NA
clone_size: NA
v_call: TRBV19
cdr3_nt: TGTGCCAGTAGTATGGACGACGTCAGGGGCTGGTATGGCTACACCTTC
cdr3_aa: CASSMDDVRGWYGYTF

j_call: TRBJ2-7
d_call: NA
clone_size: NA
v_call: TRBV11-3
cdr3_nt: TGTGCCAGCAGCTTAGGCCGCCGGGGATCCTACGAGCAGTACTTC
cdr3_aa: CASSLGRRGSYEQYF

j_call: TRBJ1-1
d_call: NA
clone_size: NA
v_call: TRBV7-9
cdr3_nt: TGTGCCAGCAGCCCCGGCGGGGGGCTGAGTGTCGAGGCTTTCTTT
cdr3_aa: CASSPGGGLSVEAFF

j_call: TRBJ2-7
d_call: TRBD2
clone_size: NA
v_call: TRBV18
cdr3_nt: TGTGCCAGCTCACCATGGGCGGGAGTGATATACGAGCAGTACTTC
cdr3_aa: CASSPWAGVIYEQYF

j_call: TRBJ2-6
d_call: NA
clone_size: NA
v_call: TRBV24-1
cdr3_nt: TGTGCCACCAGTGATTTCTGGGTAGTCCGCGGTGGGGCCAACGTCCTGACTTTC
cdr3_aa: CATSDFWVVRGGANVLTF

j_call: TRBJ2-3
d_call: TRBD2
clone_size: NA
v_call: TRBV7-9
cdr3_nt: TGTGCCAGCAGCTTAGCTGGGGGGGGACTAGCGGGAGATACGCAGTATTTT
cdr3_aa: CASSLAGGGLAGDTQYF

j_call: TRBJ2-2
d_call: TRBD2
clone_size: NA
v_call: TRBV6-1
cdr3_nt: TGTGCCAGCAGTGAAGCCACGGGGGGGGCCCGGGAGCTGTTTTTT
cdr3_aa: CASSEATGGARELFF

j_call: TRBJ2-1
d_call: TRBD2
clone_size: NA
v_call: TRBV30
cdr3_nt: TGTGCCTGGAATAGCGGGTTTTACAATGAGCAGTTCTTC
cdr3_aa: CAWNSGFYNEQFF

j_call: TRBJ2-1
d_call: TRBD2
clone_size: NA
v_call: TRBV6-5
cdr3_nt: TGTGCCAGCAGACCGGGACTAGTAGTCGGCAATGAGCAGTTCTTC
cdr3_aa: CASRPGLVVGNEQFF

j_call: TRBJ2-1
d_call: NA
clone_size: NA
v_call: TRBV7-9
cdr3_nt: TGTGCCAGCAGCTTATACTCCCGGTTCTACAATGAGCAGTTCTTC
cdr3_aa: CASSLYSRFYNEQFF

j_call: TRBJ1-4
d_call: TRBD1
clone_size: NA
v_call: TRBV29-1
cdr3_nt: TGCAGCGTCCGTGCCGGGACAGGGGATCGTGTTGCAACTAATGAAAAACTGTTTTTT
cdr3_aa: CSVRAGTGDRVATNEKLFF

j_call: TRBJ1-1
d_call: NA
clone_size: once
v_call: TRBV5-1
cdr3_nt: TGCGCCAGCAGCTTGGCCGTTATCGTGAGAGGGTCTGAAGCTTTCTTT
cdr3_aa: CASSLAVIVRGSEAFF

j_call: TRBJ1-3
d_call: TRBD1
clone_size: few
v_call: TRBV7-6
cdr3_nt: TGTGCCAGCAGCTCGTTCACAGGGGCAGGAAACACCATATATTTT
cdr3_aa: CASSSFTGAGNTIYF

j_call: TRBJ2-2
d_call: TRBD1
clone_size: few
v_call: TRBV5-1
cdr3_nt: TGCGCCAGCAGCCCGAATCCGGGACAGGGGGCGTCCACCGGGGAGCTGTTTTTT
cdr3_aa: CASSPNPGQGASTGELFF

j_call: TRBJ2-7
d_call: NA
clone_size: NA
v_call: TRBV15
cdr3_nt: TGTGCCACCAGCAGAGAGGCAGGTTACGAGCAGTACTTC
cdr3_aa: CATSREAGYEQYF

j_call: TRBJ2-5
d_call: NA
clone_size: NA
v_call: TRBV10-3
cdr3_nt: TGTGCCATCAGTGAGTCGTGGGGGGGCTCGGAGACCCAGTACTTC
cdr3_aa: CAISESWGGSETQYF

j_call: TRBJ2-5
d_call: NA
clone_size: once
v_call: TRBV6-5
cdr3_nt: TGTGCCAGCAGTTTAGCGGAGGGGGAGACCCAGTACTTC
cdr3_aa: CASSLAEGETQYF

j_call: TRBJ2-2
d_call: TRBD2
clone_size: once
v_call: TRBV27
cdr3_nt: TGTGCCAGCAGTTTCGGGGGGTTTAACACCGGGGAGCTGTTTTTT
cdr3_aa: CASSFGGFNTGELFF

j_call: TRBJ1-3
d_call: TRBD1
clone_size: NA
v_call: TRBV5-4
cdr3_nt: TGTGCCAGCAGCACACAGGGGCCTACTGGAAACACCATATATTTT
cdr3_aa: CASSTQGPTGNTIYF